This T cell receptor beta chain appears in the sequencing data of a study of T cell repertoires in cytomegalovirus infection. The study, taken as a whole, reports: Dominating the ex vivo response were TCR beta clonotypes that were CMV-specific and HLA-C-restricted.

V was trimmed by 6 bases and J by 6 bases, leaving 14 bases between them. This CDR3 region has 13 residues. Per germline, CDR1 LNHDA and CDR2 SQIVND (reference sequence). A single record per CDR3 protein comes from TCRdb applying MiXCR to the reads. Of roughly 860,000 distinct CDR3 sequences listed, 30% to 35% were seen once; the top ten hold over 10%. Concerning this clonotype: The target antigen is unknown.

This sequence originates from a human donor in good health (CMV status not recorded). Some clones in this sample may be carry-over from other donors' samples. The rearrangement links TRBV19 to TRBJ1-1; unclear D gene. The specimen comprised cultured CD8+ T cells from PBMCs, sampled from culture after CMV antigen stimulation. The CDR3 DNA sequence: TGTGCCAGTAGCCCTGGGAGAGCTGCTGAAGCTTTCTTT. Protein product: CASSPGRAAEAFF.